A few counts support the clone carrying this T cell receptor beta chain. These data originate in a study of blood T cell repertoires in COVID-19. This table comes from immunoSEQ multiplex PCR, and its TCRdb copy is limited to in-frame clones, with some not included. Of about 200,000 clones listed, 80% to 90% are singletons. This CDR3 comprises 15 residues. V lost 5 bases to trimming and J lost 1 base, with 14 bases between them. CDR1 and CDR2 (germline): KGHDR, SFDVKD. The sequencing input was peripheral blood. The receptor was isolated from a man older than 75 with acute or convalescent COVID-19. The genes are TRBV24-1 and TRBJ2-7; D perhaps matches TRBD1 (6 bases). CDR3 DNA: TGTGCCACCAGTGCCCCGGATACAGGGTCCTACGAGCAGTACTTC. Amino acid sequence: CATSAPDTGSYEQYF.